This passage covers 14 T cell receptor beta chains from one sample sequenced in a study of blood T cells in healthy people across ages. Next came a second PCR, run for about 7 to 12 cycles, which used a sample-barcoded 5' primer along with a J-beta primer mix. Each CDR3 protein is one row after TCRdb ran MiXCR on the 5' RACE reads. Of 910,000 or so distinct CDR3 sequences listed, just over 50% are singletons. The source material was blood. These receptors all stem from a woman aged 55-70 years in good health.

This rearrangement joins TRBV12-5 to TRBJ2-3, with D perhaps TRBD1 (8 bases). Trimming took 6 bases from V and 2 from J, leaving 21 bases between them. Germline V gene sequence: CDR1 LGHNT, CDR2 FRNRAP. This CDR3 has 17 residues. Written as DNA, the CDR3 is TGTGCTAGTGGAATCAACGGGGGGACAGGAAACACAGATACGCAGTATTTT. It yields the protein CASGINGGTGNTDTQYF.

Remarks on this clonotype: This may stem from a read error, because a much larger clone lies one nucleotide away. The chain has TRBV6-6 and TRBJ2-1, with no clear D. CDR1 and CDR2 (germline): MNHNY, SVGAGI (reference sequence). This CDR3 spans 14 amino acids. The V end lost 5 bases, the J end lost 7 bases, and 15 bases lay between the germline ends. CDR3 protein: CASSHIRQQNEQFF. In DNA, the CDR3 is TGTGCCAGCAGTCACATCCGTCAACAAAATGAGCAGTTCTTC.

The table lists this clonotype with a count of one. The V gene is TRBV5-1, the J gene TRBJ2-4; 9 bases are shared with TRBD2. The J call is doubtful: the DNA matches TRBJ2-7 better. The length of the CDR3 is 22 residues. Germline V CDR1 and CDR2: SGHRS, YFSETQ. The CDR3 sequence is CASSPSGTRTDRLREGDYEQYF. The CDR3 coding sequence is TGCGCCAGCAGCCCCTCTGGGACCAGGACAGACCGATTGCGGGAGGGTGACTACGAGCAGTACTTC.

The CDR3 nucleotides are TGCGCCAGTAGAGGGACAGGGTTCCAAGAGACCCAGTACTTC. Its protein product is CASRGTGFQETQYF. The rearrangement uses TRBV10-2 and TRBJ2-5; 9 positions match TRBD1. J lost 1 base, V lost 9 bases, and 6 bases had no gene match. The CDR3 is 14 residues long. From germline, CDR1 is WSHSY and CDR2 SAAADI.

CDR3 in amino acids: CASSLAPQSATNEKLFF. The DNA of the CDR3 is TGTGCCAGCAGCTTAGCCCCCCAGAGTGCAACTAATGAAAAACTGTTTTTT. The genes are TRBV7-9 and TRBJ1-4; D unclear. With 0 bases removed from V and 0 bases from J, the gap between germline ends came to 11 bases. This CDR3 region has 17 residues. Germline V gene sequence: CDR1 SEHNR, CDR2 FQNEAQ (reference sequence).

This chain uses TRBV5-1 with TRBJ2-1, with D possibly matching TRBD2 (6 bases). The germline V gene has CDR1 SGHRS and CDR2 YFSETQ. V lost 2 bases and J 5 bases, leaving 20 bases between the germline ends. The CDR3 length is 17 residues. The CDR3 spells CASSFPTRDSRNNEQFF. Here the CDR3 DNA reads TGCGCCAGCAGCTTCCCCACCCGGGACTCTCGGAACAATGAGCAGTTCTTC.

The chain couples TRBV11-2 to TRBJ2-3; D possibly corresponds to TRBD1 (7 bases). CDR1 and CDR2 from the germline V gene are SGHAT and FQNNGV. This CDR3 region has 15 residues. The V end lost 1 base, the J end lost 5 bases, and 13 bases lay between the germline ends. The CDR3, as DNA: TGTGCCAGCAGCTTAGTGGAGGGGGCCGTAGATACGCAGTATTTT. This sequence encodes CASSLVEGAVDTQYF.

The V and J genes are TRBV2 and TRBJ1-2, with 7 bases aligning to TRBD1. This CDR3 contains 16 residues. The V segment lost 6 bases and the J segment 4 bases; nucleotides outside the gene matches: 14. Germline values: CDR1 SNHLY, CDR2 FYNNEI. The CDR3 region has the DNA TGTGCCAGCAGAGTGTGGGAAACGACAGGGACCTATGGCTACACCTTC. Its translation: CASRVWETTGTYGYTF.

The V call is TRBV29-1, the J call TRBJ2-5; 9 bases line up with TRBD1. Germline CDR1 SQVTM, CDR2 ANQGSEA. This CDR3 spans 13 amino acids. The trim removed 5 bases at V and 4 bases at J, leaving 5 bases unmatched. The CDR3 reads CSVTGTGIETQYF. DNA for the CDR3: TGCAGCGTTACCGGGACAGGGATAGAGACCCAGTACTTC.

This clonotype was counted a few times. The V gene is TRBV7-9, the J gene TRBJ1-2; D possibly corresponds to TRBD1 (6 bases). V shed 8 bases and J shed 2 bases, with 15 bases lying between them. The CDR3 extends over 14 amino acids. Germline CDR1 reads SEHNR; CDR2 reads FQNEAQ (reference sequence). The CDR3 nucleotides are TGTGCCAGCGGGGGGCAGACTCAAAACTATGGCTACACCTTC. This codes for CASGGQTQNYGYTF.

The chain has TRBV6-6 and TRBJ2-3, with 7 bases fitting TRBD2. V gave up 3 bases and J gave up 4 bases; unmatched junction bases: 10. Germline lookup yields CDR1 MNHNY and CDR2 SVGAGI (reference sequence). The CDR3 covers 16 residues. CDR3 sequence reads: CASSYRGEPAPDTQYF. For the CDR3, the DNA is TGTGCCAGCAGTTATCGGGGGGAGCCAGCGCCAGATACGCAGTATTTT.

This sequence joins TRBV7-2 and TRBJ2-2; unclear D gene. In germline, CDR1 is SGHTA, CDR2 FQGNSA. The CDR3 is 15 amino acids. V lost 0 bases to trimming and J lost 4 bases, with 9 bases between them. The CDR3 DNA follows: TGTGCCAGCAGCTTAGCGATTGGCTCCACCGGGGAGCTGTTTTTT. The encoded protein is CASSLAIGSTGELFF.

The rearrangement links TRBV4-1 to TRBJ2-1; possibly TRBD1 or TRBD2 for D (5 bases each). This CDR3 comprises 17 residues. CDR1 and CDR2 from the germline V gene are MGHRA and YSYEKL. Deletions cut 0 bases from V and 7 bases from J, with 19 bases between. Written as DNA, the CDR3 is TGCGCCAGCAGCCAAGATAAGCCGGGACCGCTCCGAAATGAGCAGTTCTTC. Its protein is CASSQDKPGPLRNEQFF.

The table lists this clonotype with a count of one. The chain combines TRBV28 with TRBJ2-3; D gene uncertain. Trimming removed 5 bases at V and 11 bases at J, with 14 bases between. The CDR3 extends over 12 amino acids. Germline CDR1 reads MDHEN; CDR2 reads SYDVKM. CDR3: CASSLRPNQQYF. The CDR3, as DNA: TGTGCCAGCAGTCTACGGCCTAACCAGCAGTATTTT.